The rows below give T cell receptor beta chains drawn from one sample of a study of identical twins. MiXCR, run by TCRdb on the 5' RACE reads, gives a single entry per CDR3 protein. The table lists 640,000 or so distinct CDR3 sequences, around 6% of them singletons. Sequencing input: naive T cells sorted from blood. The receptors derive from a man aged 18 to 30 in good health. CDR3s leave out the opening cysteine and the closing phenylalanine or tryptophan.

v_gene	j_gene	CDR3aa
TRBV5-1	TRBJ1-2	ASSSRPRGTYGYT
TRBV6-2/TRBV6-3	TRBJ1-1	ASRPGFMNTEAF
TRBV10-3	TRBJ2-7	AISDPGLADQSYEQY
TRBV5-1	TRBJ2-5	ASSPGRMGETQY
TRBV27	TRBJ2-7	ASSSFDPGTGAAYEQY
TRBV5-1	TRBJ2-1	ASSFQGPPYNEQF
TRBV11-2	TRBJ2-3	ASSLDLIADTQY
TRBV29-1	TRBJ1-1	SVYGSVRDRVANTEAF
TRBV24-1	TRBJ2-2	ATSDFGTSGERFTTGELF
TRBV20-1	TRBJ2-1	SAKDRVPHEQF
TRBV20-1	TRBJ2-1	SARKTPHEQF
TRBV20-1	TRBJ2-2	SARTVAGPTGELF
TRBV12-3/TRBV12-4	TRBJ1-1	ASSLAGSGAEAF
TRBV20-1	TRBJ2-1	SASPGLAGVNEQF
TRBV7-9	TRBJ2-1	AHPGEYNEQF
TRBV7-8	TRBJ1-5	ASTRNRTGNQPQH
TRBV12-3/TRBV12-4	TRBJ1-5	ASSSTGMSNQPQH
TRBV12-3/TRBV12-4	TRBJ2-7	ASSPQIYEQY
TRBV20-1	TRBJ2-3	SARDSPSGNGDTQY
TRBV6-5	TRBJ2-2	ASRVTSGELF
TRBV5-1	TRBJ2-5	ASSQPGSYQETQY
TRBV28	TRBJ1-1	ASSSTGAALGYSEAF
TRBV27	TRBJ2-6	ASRTGLAGLSGANVLT
TRBV12-3/TRBV12-4	TRBJ1-1	ASNLQTMNTEAF
TRBV10-2	TRBJ2-3	ASRGRGRPDTQY
TRBV6-1	TRBJ2-7	ASSDGLAGAKIVTYEQY
TRBV20-1	TRBJ2-5	SARKAPAETQY
TRBV28	TRBJ2-3	ASSFLSGRAADTQY
TRBV12-3/TRBV12-4	TRBJ2-7	ASSSQGIYEQY
TRBV20-1	TRBJ1-6	SAPDREGNNSPLH
TRBV15	TRBJ2-1	ATSRDWGNSYNEQF
TRBV7-3	TRBJ2-3	ASSLDRTSGADTQY
TRBV7-8	TRBJ1-1	ASSSWNRDTTEAF
TRBV5-1	TRBJ2-3	ASSPTGERRDTQY